Following are 26 T cell receptor beta chains from one sample sequenced in a study of cytomegalovirus exposure and HLA in healthy donors. The PCR used 60 Vbeta and 13 Jbeta primers. Repertoires were generated with immunoSEQ multiplex PCR, while TCRdb's copy carries only in-frame clones and drops some. The sample lists about 78,000 clones, over 70% seen once, with 1.1% in the top ten. Input material: PBMCs. The source is a male donor in good health and CMV-seronegative.

The chain recombines TRBV28 with TRBJ2-1; 10 positions match TRBD2. The J segment lost 10 bases and the V segment lost 5 bases, leaving 14 bases of the junction unmatched. Looked up from germline, CDR1 is MDHEN and CDR2 is SYDVKM. The CDR3 sequence is 16 residues long. CDR3: CASSQTSGRAILEQFF. CDR3 bases: TGTGCCAGCAGTCAGACTAGCGGGCGTGCTATTCTGGAGCAGTTCTTC.

This chain uses TRBV6-6 with TRBJ1-2; 9 nucleotides match TRBD1. Trimming at V came to 6 bases and at J to 3 bases, leaving 8 bases not matched to a gene. Germline V lookup: CDR1 MNHNY, CDR2 SVGAGI (reference sequence). This CDR3 is built from 15 residues. The CDR3 reads CASSAGTGRYYGYTF. The CDR3 DNA sequence: TGTGCCAGCAGCGCCGGGACAGGGAGATACTATGGCTACACCTTC.

This clone was counted only a few times. CDR3 in DNA: TGCAGCGCTGACAGGGGAGATACGCAGTATTTT. Translated: CSADRGDTQYF. The chain has TRBV29-1 and TRBJ2-3; TRBD1 agrees at 8 bases. V lost 7 bases, J lost 5 bases, and 2 bases stayed unmatched. Germline assignment: CDR1 SQVTM and CDR2 ANQGSEA. The CDR3 sequence is 11 residues long.

This rearrangement joins TRBV5-1 to TRBJ2-7; a possible D gene is TRBD1 (6 bases). The CDR3 is 16 residues long. V was clipped by 3 bases and J by 3 bases, with 19 bases between them. Germline lookup yields CDR1 SGHRS and CDR2 YFSETQ. The CDR3 DNA reads TGCGCCAGCAGCTCCGATGGACAGAGCAAAGACTACGAGCAGTACTTC. It yields the protein CASSSDGQSKDYEQYF.

The gene calls are TRBV29-1 and TRBJ1-3; the match to TRBD1 covers 8 bases. With V trimmed by 7 bases and J by 2 bases, 13 bases remained unmatched. The germline V gene has CDR1 SQVTM and CDR2 ANQGSEA. This CDR3 spans 16 amino acids. CDR3 coding DNA: TGCAGCGCGAGGACAGGGCGTTCGGCTCCTGGAAACACCATATATTTT. Translation gives CSARTGRSAPGNTIYF.

V usage is TRBV27 and J usage is TRBJ2-7, with 9 bases matching TRBD1. CDR3 size: 14 residues. The V gene's germline CDR1 is MNHEY and CDR2 SMNVEV (reference sequence). The J segment lost 3 bases and the V segment lost 2 bases, leaving 2 bases of the junction unmatched. Here the CDR3 DNA reads TGTGCCAGCAGTTTAGGGACAGGGTACTACGAGCAGTACTTC. Amino acid sequence: CASSLGTGYYEQYF.

The chain has TRBV5-4 and TRBJ1-1, with D possibly TRBD1 on 5 matching bases. The ends were cut back, 0 bases at V and 11 bases at J, with 14 bases in the middle. This CDR3 is built from 13 residues. CDR1 is SGHNT and CDR2 is YYREEE in the germline V gene (reference sequence). The CDR3 loop reads CASSLAGSGLAFF. CDR3 in DNA: TGTGCCAGCAGCTTGGCAGGGTCAGGCTTGGCTTTCTTT.

The gene calls are TRBV27 and TRBJ2-3, with D tentatively TRBD2 (5 bases). Germline loops: CDR1 MNHEY, CDR2 SMNVEV (reference sequence). CDR3 length: 15 amino acids. Trimming removed 2 bases at V and 2 bases at J, with 11 bases between. DNA for the CDR3: TGTGCCAGCAGTTTAGGTCTAGCAAACACAGATACGCAGTATTTT. It specifies CASSLGLANTDTQYF.

This chain connects TRBV5-3 to TRBJ1-1; 10 nucleotides line up with TRBD1. TRBV5-3 falls under the ORF class, with uncertain function. J was trimmed by 4 bases and V by 4 bases; bases with no gene match: 10. This CDR3 has 16 residues. The CDR3, as DNA: TGTGCCAGAAGCCCTACCTCTCGGGACAGGGGCACTGAAGCTTTCTTT. As protein: CARSPTSRDRGTEAFF.

V usage is TRBV12-5 and J usage is TRBJ2-5, with 9 bases lining up with TRBD1. The V gene end was trimmed by 4 bases and the J gene end by 5 bases; junction bases not matched to a gene: 8. This CDR3 has 15 residues. Germline values: CDR1 LGHNT, CDR2 FRNRAP. DNA of the CDR3: TGTGCTAGTGGTTCCGGGACAGGGTCTTTGGAGACCCAGTACTTC. Translated: CASGSGTGSLETQYF.

The chain employs TRBV28 and TRBJ1-5; D is possibly TRBD1 (6 bases). Trimming left V 5 bases short and J 4 bases short, with 12 bases between. The CDR3 is 14 residues long. The germline V gene has CDR1 MDHEN and CDR2 SYDVKM. DNA for the CDR3: TGTGCCAGCAGTATCCTCAGGGGAAATCAGCCCCAGCATTTT. Its protein product is CASSILRGNQPQHF.

In DNA form, the CDR3 reads TGTGCCAGCAGCTTACAGACAGTCCAAGAGACCCAGTACTTC. This encodes CASSLQTVQETQYF. The chain is built from TRBV7-6 and TRBJ2-5, with D maybe TRBD1 (5 bases). The CDR3 consists of 14 residues. The V gene lost 2 bases and the J gene lost 1 base, with 8 bases spanning the gap. Germline values: CDR1 SGHVS, CDR2 FNYEAQ. Together with reference TRBV7-6 and TRBJ2-5, the CDR3 gives the full variable domain: GAGVSQSPRYKVTKRGQDVALRCDPISGHVSLYWYRQALGQGPEFLTYFNYEAQQDKSGLPNDRFSAERPEGSISTLTIQRTEQRDSAMYRCASSLQTVQETQYFGPGTRLLVL.

This clone showed up just a few times. The rearrangement joins TRBV6-6 to TRBJ2-5; TRBD2 agrees at 7 bases. After removal of 7 bases from V and 3 bases from J, the junction contained 8 bases not matched to a gene. Germline CDR1 reads MNHNY; CDR2 reads SVGAGI (reference sequence). The CDR3 runs 14 residues. The CDR3 nucleotides are TGTGCCAGCACAACGGGGGGTCGGGAAGAGACCCAGTACTTC. Translation: CASTTGGREETQYF.

The V and J genes are TRBV10-3 and TRBJ1-1; 7 bases align to TRBD1. The CDR3 loop spans 14 amino acids. The germline CDR1 and CDR2 sequences are ENHRY and SYGVKD. Trimming removed 6 bases from V and 5 bases from J; junction bases left unmatched: 9. Written as DNA, the CDR3 is TGTGCCATCAGCCGCACAGGGGACGGAACTGAAGCTTTCTTT. This codes for CAISRTGDGTEAFF.

This chain links TRBV7-2 with TRBJ2-1; 9 positions agree with TRBD2. The V and J ends lost 3 bases and 4 bases, in that order; junction bases with no gene match: 4. Germline V CDR1 and CDR2: SGHTA, FQGNSA. The CDR3 runs to 15 residues. In DNA form, the CDR3 reads TGTGCCAGCAGCTTTCGCGGGGGGGTTTACAATGAGCAGTTCTTC. Amino acid sequence: CASSFRGGVYNEQFF.

The V call is TRBV28, the J call TRBJ2-5; D may be TRBD2 (6 bases). The V gene's germline CDR1 is MDHEN and CDR2 SYDVKM. V was shortened by 6 bases and J by 6 bases, with 20 bases between the two germline ends. CDR3 length equals 15 residues. CDR3 sequence: CASSPSLARVQTQYF. The CDR3 DNA is TGTGCCAGCAGCCCGAGCCTAGCGAGAGTACAGACCCAGTACTTC. The variable domain in full, with the rest retrieved from reference TRBV28 and TRBJ2-5, is DVKVTQSSRYLVKRTGEKVFLECVQDMDHENMFWYRQDPGLGLRLIYFSYDVKMKEKGDIPEGYSVSREKKERFSLILESASTNQTSMYLCASSPSLARVQTQYFGPGTRLLVL.

The V gene is TRBV14, the J gene TRBJ1-1, with D possibly matching TRBD1 (6 bases). The CDR3 totals 14 residues. Germline V gene lookup returns CDR1 SGHDN and CDR2 FVKESK. Deletions cut 4 bases from V and 10 bases from J, with 19 bases between. The CDR3 loop reads CASSLRTGKGGAFF. Written as DNA, the CDR3 is TGTGCCAGCAGCCTACGAACGGGGAAAGGGGGAGCTTTCTTT.

The chain carries TRBV19 and TRBJ2-7; D might be TRBD1 (5 bases). The CDR3 contains 12 residues. V was pared by 2 bases and J by 5 bases, with 7 bases between. Looked up from germline, CDR1 is LNHDA and CDR2 is SQIVND (reference sequence). The CDR3 sequence is CASSISGNEQYF. CDR3 sequence (DNA): TGTGCCAGTAGTATATCAGGGAACGAGCAGTACTTC. Using reference TRBV19 and TRBJ2-7 for the parts outside the CDR3, the full variable domain is DGGITQSPKYLFRKEGQNVTLSCEQNLNHDAMYWYRQDPGQGLRLIYYSQIVNDFQKGDIAEGYSVSREKKESFPLTVTSAQKNPTAFYLCASSISGNEQYFGPGTRLTVT.

V usage is TRBV14 and J usage is TRBJ1-1; no clear D. With 0 bases removed from V and 2 bases from J, the gap between germline ends came to 10 bases. Germline V gene data show CDR1 as SGHDN and CDR2 as FVKESK. This CDR3 spans 15 amino acids. CDR3 DNA: TGTGCCAGCAGCCAAGAACTAATACCAAACACTGAAGCTTTCTTT. This sequence encodes CASSQELIPNTEAFF.

V is TRBV19 and J is TRBJ2-7; unclear D gene. The CDR3 contains 16 residues. The V end was cut by 2 bases, the J end by 2 bases, with 16 bases between. CDR1 and CDR2 from the germline V gene are LNHDA and SQIVND (reference sequence). The CDR3: CASSINRQATTYEQYF. The CDR3 nucleotides read TGTGCCAGTAGTATAAATCGCCAGGCGACCACCTACGAGCAGTACTTC.

The V call is TRBV27, the J call TRBJ1-5; perhaps TRBD1 as D (6 bases). The CDR3 runs to 14 residues. CDR1 is MNHEY and CDR2 is SMNVEV in the germline V gene (reference sequence). Trimming cost V 6 bases and J 7 bases, with 16 bases left between them. The CDR3 sequence: CASRATGLDQPQHF. The CDR3 DNA reads as TGTGCCAGCAGAGCAACAGGGTTGGACCAGCCCCAGCATTTT.

This clone has a handful of counts. CDR3 region: CASSMDRGRGYTF. The CDR3 coding sequence is TGTGCCAGCAGTATGGACAGGGGTCGGGGCTACACCTTC. The rearrangement links TRBV2 to TRBJ1-2, with 9 bases identical to TRBD1. Germline CDR1 and CDR2: SNHLY and FYNNEI. V was pared by 5 bases and J by 8 bases, with 6 bases of the junction left unmatched. The CDR3 is 13 amino acids.

This clone is classed as medium-sized. The rearrangement uses TRBV11-2 and TRBJ2-7; a possible D gene is TRBD2 (6 bases). Per the germline V gene, CDR1 is SGHAT and CDR2 is FQNNGV. The CDR3 sequence is 15 residues long. V lost 4 bases and J lost 1, with 14 bases in between. CDR3 nucleotide sequence: TGTGCCAGCAGCTCATCCGGGACTGCATCCTACGAGCAGTACTTC. Translating gives CASSSSGTASYEQYF.

This chain connects TRBV7-2 to TRBJ1-6, with 7 positions matching TRBD1. From germline, CDR1 is SGHTA and CDR2 FQGNSA. The CDR3 has 14 residues. The V and J ends lost 0 bases and 10 bases, in that order; junction bases with no gene match: 3. The CDR3 loop is CASSLAGQYSPLHF. CDR3 bases: TGTGCCAGCAGCTTAGCGGGACAGTACTCACCCCTCCACTTT.

CDR3 sequence reads: CASSIGQGDSGNTIYF. The CDR3 DNA follows: TGTGCCAGCAGCATCGGACAGGGGGACTCTGGAAACACCATATATTTT. This chain links TRBV7-9 with TRBJ1-3, with 10 bases matching TRBD1. The V segment lost 5 bases and the J segment 0 bases; nucleotides outside the gene matches: 4. The CDR3 runs to 16 residues. CDR1 is SEHNR, CDR2 FQNEAQ, per germline (reference sequence).

The gene calls are TRBV28 and TRBJ2-7, with a tentative D call TRBD2 (5 bases). Trimming pared 6 bases from V and 0 bases from J, leaving 15 bases between. Germline assignment: CDR1 MDHEN and CDR2 SYDVKM. The CDR3 is 15 amino acids. Here the CDR3 DNA reads TGTGCCAGCAGAATTATCAGAGGGCCCTCCTACGAGCAGTACTTC. This translates into CASRIIRGPSYEQYF. The entire variable domain, with the rest obtained from reference TRBV28 and TRBJ2-7, is as follows: DVKVTQSSRYLVKRTGEKVFLECVQDMDHENMFWYRQDPGLGLRLIYFSYDVKMKEKGDIPEGYSVSREKKERFSLILESASTNQTSMYLCASRIIRGPSYEQYFGPGTRLTVT.